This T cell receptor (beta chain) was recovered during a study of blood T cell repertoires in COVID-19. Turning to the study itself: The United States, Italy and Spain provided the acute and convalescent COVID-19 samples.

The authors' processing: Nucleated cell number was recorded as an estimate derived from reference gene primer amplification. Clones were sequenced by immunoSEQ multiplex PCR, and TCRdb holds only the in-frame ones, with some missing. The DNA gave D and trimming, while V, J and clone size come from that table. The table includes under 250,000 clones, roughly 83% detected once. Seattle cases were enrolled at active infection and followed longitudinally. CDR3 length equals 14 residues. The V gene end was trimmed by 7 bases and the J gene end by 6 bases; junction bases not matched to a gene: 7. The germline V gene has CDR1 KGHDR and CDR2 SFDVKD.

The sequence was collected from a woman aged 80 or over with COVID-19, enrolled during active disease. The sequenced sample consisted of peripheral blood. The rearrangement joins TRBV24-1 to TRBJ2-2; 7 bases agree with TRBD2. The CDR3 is CATSGPGGAGELFF. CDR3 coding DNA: TGTGCCACCAGCGGTCCTGGGGGGGCCGGGGAGCTGTTTTTT.